This T cell receptor beta chain was documented in a study of cytomegalovirus exposure and HLA in healthy donors. Study-level background: Within an early data release were about 85 million unique TCRs drawn from HLA-typed donors. The study's findings and limits: Accurate prediction of HLA-A and HLA-B alleles (for most subjects) was reportedly achieved from TCR beta sequences.

With 60 Vbeta and 13 Jbeta primers, the PCR was carried out. TCRdb's table, derived via immunoSEQ multiplex PCR, lists solely in-frame clones and lacks some. Of about 140,000 clones listed, 65% to 80% are singletons. This CDR3 contains 18 residues. The ends lost 3 bases at V and 1 base at J; junction bases unmatched: 7. Germline loops: CDR1 SGHVS, CDR2 FQNEAQ. Of note for this clone: The antigen remains undetermined.

This TCR was sampled from a man younger than 40 in good health and CMV-seronegative. The sequencing input was PBMCs. The gene calls are TRBV7-8 and TRBJ1-5, with 12 nucleotides matching TRBD1. The CDR3 DNA reads as TGTGCCAGCAGCTTGGGGGGACAGGGGGCGTCCAGCAATCAGCCCCAGCATTTT. Its protein is CASSLGGQGASSNQPQHF.